One sample yielded the 16 T cell receptor beta chains listed below, sequenced in a study of T cell responses to AZD1222 COVID-19 vaccine. Libraries were prepared by immunoSEQ multiplex PCR; TCRdb keeps only in-frame clonotypes and omits some of them. The table has 150,000 to 200,000 clones, around 88% seen once; the top ten hold 11%. Sequenced material: peripheral blood, taken 28 days after the second AZD1222 dose. These receptors were obtained from an adult who received the AZD1222 COVID-19 vaccine.

The chain links TRBV9 to TRBJ1-1; D ambiguous. This CDR3 has 13 residues. Trimming pared 0 bases from V and 8 bases from J, leaving 11 bases between. The germline CDR1 and CDR2 sequences are SGDLS and YYNGEE. Here the CDR3 DNA reads TGTGCCAGCAGCGTAGGGGGTTATGGAGAAGCTTTCTTT. Protein sequence: CASSVGGYGEAFF.

Remarks on this clone: Distinct nucleotide sequences in the sample also encode this CDR3. Written as DNA, the CDR3 is TGCGCCAGCAGCTTGGATAGGGGCCCCTACAATGAGCAGTTCTTC. Translating gives CASSLDRGPYNEQFF. The chain links TRBV5-1 to TRBJ2-1; D possibly corresponds to TRBD1 (5 bases). Germline CDR1 reads SGHRS; CDR2 reads YFSETQ. The CDR3 totals 15 residues. V was pared by 0 bases and J by 2 bases, with 9 bases between.

V gene TRBV4-1 combines with J gene TRBJ2-5; D is unclear. Germline CDR1 reads MGHRA; CDR2 reads YSYEKL. The ends were cut back, 0 bases at V and 7 bases at J, with 12 bases in the middle. This CDR3 comprises 14 residues. CDR3 nucleotides: TGCGCCAGCAGCCAAGATCCGGAGCTGGGGACCCAGTACTTC. Protein product: CASSQDPELGTQYF.

This clone was picked up one time. The chain joins TRBV4-2 to TRBJ2-3; TRBD2 matches at 12 bases. The CDR3 sequence is 17 residues long. J gave up 5 bases and V 2 bases, and 8 bases lay outside the gene matches. In germline, CDR1 is LGHNA, CDR2 YNFKEQ. The CDR3 here is CASSQLLAGGPQDTQYF. The CDR3 DNA follows: TGTGCCAGCAGCCAACTACTAGCGGGGGGACCCCAAGATACGCAGTATTTT.

The chain couples TRBV19 to TRBJ2-5, with TRBD1 identical over 9 bases. V lost 5 bases, J lost 2 bases, and 9 bases stayed unmatched. The CDR3 has 16 amino acids. The V gene's germline CDR1 is LNHDA and CDR2 SQIVND (reference sequence). The DNA of the CDR3 is TGTGCCAGTAGTGTCTCCGGGACAGGGATTCAAGAGACCCAGTACTTC. Translation: CASSVSGTGIQETQYF.

This chain uses TRBV6-5 with TRBJ1-1, with D perhaps matching TRBD1 (6 bases). Trimming left V 10 bases short and J 1 base short, with 16 bases between. Germline CDR1 is MNHEY and CDR2 is SVGAGI. CDR3 length: 14 amino acids. CDR3 coding DNA: TGTGCCACCATTAACCTAGGGGGGAACACTGAAGCTTTCTTT. Encoded protein: CATINLGGNTEAFF.

The CDR3 bases are TGTGCCAGCAGCCTGACAGTCTATGGCTACACCTTC. Translated: CASSLTVYGYTF. The J gene is TRBJ1-2, the V gene TRBV3-1 (or the pseudogene TRBV3-2); D is perhaps TRBD1 (5 bases). The V end was cut by 4 bases, the J end by 4 bases, with 7 bases between. Per the germline V gene, CDR1 is LGHDT and CDR2 is YNNKEL (reference sequence). The CDR3 loop spans 12 amino acids.

This sequence joins TRBV13 and TRBJ2-3, with 16 positions matching TRBD2. V lost 3 bases to trimming and J lost 2 bases; unmatched junction nucleotides: 5. This CDR3 region has 18 residues. Germline CDR1 and CDR2: PRHDT and FYEKMQ (reference sequence). The CDR3 sequence: CASSFRGLAGGPTDTQYF. DNA of the CDR3: TGTGCCAGCAGCTTCCGGGGACTAGCGGGGGGGCCCACAGATACGCAGTATTTT.

This clone has only a few counts. The V call is TRBV6-1, the J call TRBJ1-5, with D hard to call. V was clipped by 0 bases and J by 3 bases, with 9 bases between them. Looked up from germline, CDR1 is MNHNS and CDR2 is SASEGT. The CDR3 spans 15 residues. The CDR3 DNA sequence: TGTGCCAGCAGTGAAGCGGGAGGGCCCAATCAGCCCCAGCATTTT. Protein product: CASSEAGGPNQPQHF.

V is TRBV6-4 and J is TRBJ1-1, with D maybe TRBD1 (6 bases). Trimming cost V 6 bases and J 1 base, with 12 bases left between them. Per germline, CDR1 MRHNA and CDR2 SNTAGT. The CDR3 is 14 amino acids. This chain's CDR3 is CASSAQGRNTEAFF. The CDR3, as DNA: TGTGCCAGCAGCGCACAGGGCCGGAACACTGAAGCTTTCTTT.

The chain carries TRBV27 and TRBJ2-1; possible D gene TRBD2, 7 bases. The V end lost 7 bases, the J end lost 6 bases, and 22 bases lay between the germline ends. The CDR3 loop spans 16 amino acids. CDR1 MNHEY and CDR2 SMNVEV come from the germline V gene (reference sequence). CDR3 protein: CASISQREGELNEQFF. The CDR3 nucleotides read TGTGCCAGCATATCCCAGAGGGAGGGGGAACTCAATGAGCAGTTCTTC.

This chain links TRBV5-4 with TRBJ1-1; D perhaps matches TRBD1 (5 bases). The V and J ends lost 3 bases and 1 base respectively, with 7 bases between them. Germline CDR1 and CDR2: SGHNT and YYREEE (reference sequence). The CDR3 spans 13 residues. The CDR3 loop reads CASSSRANTEAFF. The CDR3, as DNA: TGTGCCAGCAGCTCCAGGGCGAACACTGAAGCTTTCTTT.

The chain has TRBV5-6 and TRBJ1-6; weak D call: TRBD1 (5 bases). The V gene's germline CDR1 is SGHDT and CDR2 YYEEEE. The V end was cut by 4 bases, the J end by 11 bases, with 13 bases between. The CDR3 consists of 13 residues. The CDR3 region has the DNA TGTGCCAGCAGCGGTGGCAGGGCACCACCCCTCCACTTT. This translates into CASSGGRAPPLHF.

The V gene is TRBV7-3, the J gene TRBJ1-6; D gene ambiguous. The V end was cut by 2 bases, the J end by 6 bases, with 8 bases between. The length of the CDR3 is 14 residues. CDR1 is SGHTA, CDR2 FQGTGA, per germline. CDR3: CASSLYPLNSPLHF. CDR3 DNA sequence: TGTGCCAGCAGCTTATACCCTCTTAATTCACCCCTCCACTTT.

This clone was counted only a few times. The J gene is TRBJ1-6, the V gene TRBV4-1; D is ambiguous. The CDR3 consists of 18 residues. V was clipped by 1 base and J by 0 bases, with 13 bases between them. Germline V gives CDR1 MGHRA, CDR2 YSYEKL. CDR3 nucleotide sequence: TGCGCCAGCAGCCAAGTGGTCGGGGAAGGCTCCTATAATTCACCCCTCCACTTT. Its protein is CASSQVVGEGSYNSPLHF.

The table lists this clone with a count of one. The J gene is TRBJ1-6, the V gene TRBV6-1; possible D gene TRBD1, 5 bases. The germline V gene has CDR1 MNHNS and CDR2 SASEGT. CDR3 size: 13 residues. The ends were cut back, 2 bases at V and 11 bases at J, with 10 bases in the middle. CDR3 in amino acids: CASSESGGTPLHF. The CDR3 nucleotides read TGTGCCAGCAGTGAATCGGGGGGGACACCCCTCCACTTT.